This T cell receptor beta chain was sequenced in a study of T cell responses to AZD1222 COVID-19 vaccine. Clones were sequenced by immunoSEQ multiplex PCR, and TCRdb holds only the in-frame ones, with some missing. The data hold some 130,000 clones, with 70% to 90% observed a single time. Worth noting for this clone: As yet, its antigen is unknown.

V lost 7 bases and J lost 7, with 13 bases in between. Germline CDR1 is MDHEN and CDR2 is SYDVKM. This CDR3 is built from 12 residues. Overall study findings and caveats: A rise in Spike-specific TCR breadth and depth followed two AZD1222 doses.

The genes are TRBV28 and TRBJ2-5; D is unresolved. This receptor was taken from an adult in good health. The material was peripheral blood, obtained on day 0 of AZD1222 vaccination. CDR3 protein: CASTSPWGTQYF. The CDR3 DNA reads TGTGCCAGCACCTCACCCTGGGGGACCCAGTACTTC.